This T cell receptor (beta chain) emerged from a study of blood T cell repertoires in COVID-19. Background on the study: Collection of acute and convalescent COVID-19 samples took place in the United States, Italy and Spain.

The CDR3 consists of 13 residues. Germline V gives CDR1 MNHEY, CDR2 SVGAGI. The ends were cut back, 2 bases at V and 7 bases at J, with 11 bases in the middle. This clone was recorded many times. Original processing notes: Amplification from reference gene primers served as the basis for estimated nucleated cell counts. Assay used: immunoSEQ multiplex PCR; TCRdb lists only in-frame clones, some missing. D and trimming come from the DNA, and the V and J calls and clone size come from that table. The profile covers some 80,000 clones, with 65% to 80% appearing a single time and 15% to 20% taken by the ten largest.

This sequence joins TRBV6-5 and TRBJ1-1; D perhaps matches TRBD1 (6 bases). The sequenced material came from peripheral blood. The sequence was obtained from a woman of 80 years or more with active or convalescent COVID-19. This CDR3 reads CASSYQKDSEAFF. The DNA of the CDR3 is TGTGCCAGCAGTTACCAAAAGGACAGTGAAGCTTTCTTT.